This T cell receptor beta chain originates from a study of blood T cell repertoires in COVID-19. Study-level information: The study drew acute and convalescent COVID-19 samples from the United States, Italy and Spain. T cells, B-cell-depleted T cells, or PBMCs supplied cDNA or gDNA.

In the study's own analysis: From reference gene primer amplification, estimates of nucleated cell counts were derived. The protocol was immunoSEQ multiplex PCR, while the TCRdb copy is restricted to in-frame clones and leaves out a portion. The V and J calls and clone size were taken over from that table, and D and trimming were inferred from the DNA. The table has tens of thousands of clones, 80% to 85% seen once. Germline V gives CDR1 KGHSH, CDR2 LQKENI. This CDR3 has 14 residues. V dropped 2 bases and J dropped 6; count of bases not matched to a gene: 5. The sample consisted of peripheral blood. This chain joins TRBV18 and TRBJ1-1; the match to TRBD1 covers 8 bases. The TCR sequence derives from a human donor in a cohort sampled during active COVID-19. Here the CDR3 reads CASSPTGTGPEAFF. CDR3 bases: TGTGCCAGCTCACCAACTGGGACAGGTCCTGAAGCTTTCTTT.